This TCR beta chain was captured in a study of monozygotic twins with inflammatory bowel disease (dated by TCRdb to about 2019). Regarding the research as a whole: The complete study included approximately 28 monozygotic twin pairs: 19 IBD-discordant Danish pairs and nine German pairs, of which four were IBD-concordant and five were IBD-discordant. Within discordant pairs, disease-associated traits were sought mainly by comparing IBD patients with their genetically identical healthy co-twins. Each individual had, on average, about 151 000 unique TCRalpha sequences and 181 000 unique TCRbeta sequences available for analysis. Results the study describes overall, beyond this receptor: Different T cell subtypes could not be distinguished in the analysis. IBD patients shared fewer clonotypes with other individuals than healthy twins did, most markedly in patients showing signs of disease activity. Because patients received different immunosuppressive treatments, the repertoires may have picked up extra background noise and variability between individuals. Repertoire similarity did not differ between concordant and discordant twins, possibly due to limited statistical power. No single strong signal or clonotype linked to IBD turned up in the results, so the idea that one exists was not supported. Measured by the inverse Simpson index, TCRbeta repertoire diversity was lower in IBD patients than in their healthy co-twins.

Libraries came from 5' RACE. The input for every TCR library was 3,500 to 4,500 ng of total RNA. cDNA was synthesized with SMARTScribe reverse transcriptase in eight separate reactions per sample. During cDNA synthesis, template switching introduced unique molecular identifiers that contained a 6-nucleotide sample barcode. Two nested PCRs of about 16 and 10 cycles amplified the TCRalpha and TCRbeta cDNA, and bead purification followed each PCR. Before amplification, the cDNA was treated with uracil DNA-glycosylase and purified using the QIAquick PCR purification kit. The second PCR was the step at which Illumina TruSeq-compatible adapters and sample-specific barcodes were added. Library quality and concentration were checked on TapeStation and Qubit, and libraries were pooled at approximately 4.7 ng each. Pooled libraries were sequenced on an Illumina HiSeq2500 single-index Rapid Run with 2 x 100 bp reads and custom sequencing primers. Per the source publication's procedure: PCR and sequencing errors were corrected by UMI-based consensus assembly using MiGEC version 1.2.6. MiXCR version 2.1.1 was used for V(D)J alignment, clonotype assembly and CDR3 extraction. Gene usage, clonotype sharing and MAIT/NKT TCR abundance were normalised by analysing the top 1000, 10 000 and 20 000 clonotypes per sample. Diversity was computed as the inverse Simpson index with the vegan R package after downsampling to 27 000 UMIs. Paired Mann-Whitney U tests were applied to discordant twin pairs, with Benjamini-Hochberg correction for multiple testing. TCRdb reprocessed the reads into one record per CDR3 protein sequence, lacking DNA. The V and J calls, along with clone size, are taken from TCRdb and not from the paper's own processing. The sample table gives about 210,000 distinct CDR3 sequences. The ten largest make up approximately 1.6% of the sample.

The germline V gene (reference sequence) gives CDR1 as DFQATT and CDR2 as SNEGSKA. Measured from the cysteine to the phenylalanine, the CDR3 is 15 residues long. DNA was not recorded. On this clonotype itself: It lacks a known antigen.

From each donor, a roughly 2.6 ml peripheral blood sample was collected into PAXgene tubes and stored at -80 degrees C. Without T cell sorting, total RNA was isolated from whole blood using the PAXgene blood miRNA kit on an automated QIAcube. Peripheral blood from monozygotic twin pairs, either concordant or discordant for inflammatory bowel disease, underwent deep TCRalpha and TCRbeta repertoire profiling that used unique molecular barcoding. Smoking habits were recorded for all twin pairs, with individuals classified as current, former or never smokers. The sequenced material came from blood. The source of this sequence is a human donor with ulcerative colitis or Crohn's disease, or a healthy co-twin of an affected twin (not recorded which). Here the chain combines TRBV20-1 and TRBJ2-3; checking the TCRdb D call of TRBD1 is not possible without DNA. The CDR3 protein sequence reads: CSARDWGGSTDTQYF.